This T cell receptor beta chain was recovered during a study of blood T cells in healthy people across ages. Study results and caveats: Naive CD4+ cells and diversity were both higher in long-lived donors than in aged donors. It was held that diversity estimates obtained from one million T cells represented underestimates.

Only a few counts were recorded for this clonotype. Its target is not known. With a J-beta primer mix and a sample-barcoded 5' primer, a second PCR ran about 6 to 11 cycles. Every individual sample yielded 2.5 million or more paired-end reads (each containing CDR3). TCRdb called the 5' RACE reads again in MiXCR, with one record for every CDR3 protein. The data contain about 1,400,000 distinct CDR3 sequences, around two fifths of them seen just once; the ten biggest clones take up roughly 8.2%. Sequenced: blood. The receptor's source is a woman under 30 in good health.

The CDR3 nucleotides are TGTGCCACCAGGGACAGGGTAGTGCGGCATGAGCAGTTCTTC. Its translation is CATRDRVVRHEQFF. The chain carries TRBV15 and TRBJ2-1; the match to TRBD1 covers 8 bases. CDR3 length: 14 amino acids. Germline V lookup: CDR1 LNHNV, CDR2 YYDKDF (reference sequence). The J segment lost 8 bases and the V segment lost 6 bases, leaving 9 bases of the junction unmatched.